A selection of T cell receptor beta chains follows, all from one sample in a study of graft-versus-host responses after intestinal transplantation. Measured with immunoSEQ multiplex PCR; TCRdb has only the in-frame clones, and not every one. The sample contains 96,000 or so clones, more than 85% of which appear only once. What these receptors recognize is not known. The input for sequencing was unstimulated CD4+ T cells sorted from spleen or lymph node cells, taken before intestinal transplant. The receptors originated from a human donor who received an intestinal transplant. Both conserved end residues are part of each CDR3. Each record gives: J gene, V gene, clone size, CDR3 protein. Size is omitted from some rows. Given values are once, few, many or a class for expanded clones.

>TRBJ1-1|TRBV5-1|.
CASSLEGYAGNTEAFF
>TRBJ1-1|TRBV2|.
CASSGETNTEAFF
>TRBJ1-4|TRBV30|.
CAWSLGWGTNNEKLFF
>TRBJ1-3|TRBV4-3|.
CASSQDAPVASGNTIYF
>TRBJ1-1|TRBV30|.
CAWSPGLLGTEAFF
>TRBJ1-5|TRBV18|.
CASSPSGRGSQPQHF
>TRBJ2-3|TRBV28|once
CASTLGLAGGPRAGKTVTDTQYF
>TRBJ1-2|TRBV7-2|.
CASSLTKGVYGYTF
>TRBJ2-2|TRBV5-6|.
CASSLFGQMNTGELFF
>TRBJ2-7|TRBV28|.
CASSRGQGYEQYF
>TRBJ1-3|TRBV11-2|.
CASSFGSAGNTIYF
>TRBJ1-2|TRBV4-1|.
CASSQTGVFGYTF
>TRBJ2-7|TRBV6-5|.
CASSYSISGSAYEQYF
>TRBJ2-5|TRBV5-4|.
CATRDRDPPGEQYF
>TRBJ1-6|TRBV19|.
CASSRWGRAGAYNSPLHF
>TRBJ2-1|TRBV6-1|.
CASSGGGRFYNEQFF
>TRBJ2-3|TRBV10-1|.
CASSESGLAGTDTQYF
>TRBJ2-2|TRBV6-6|.
CASSYYDRGLRGELFF
>TRBJ2-1|TRBV7-9|.
CASSLQLVFFF
>TRBJ1-6|TRBV27|.
CASSFSGPSQGAWSPLHF
>TRBJ1-4|TRBV6-1|.
CASIRDSNEKLFF
>TRBJ1-4|TRBV18|.
CASSPPIGTGYEKLFF
>TRBJ2-1|TRBV5-6|.
CASSLERTYNEQFF
>TRBJ2-5|TRBV6-5|.
CASSWGRGGRETQYF
>TRBJ2-2|TRBV19|.
CATARSGRANTGELFF
>TRBJ2-5|TRBV30|.
CAWSSSAEETQYF
>TRBJ2-7|TRBV11-1|.
CASSLYRDEQYF
>TRBJ1-4|TRBV27|.
CASRSGSGEKLFF
>.|TRBV6-5|.
CASTEQGTGAYEQYF
>TRBJ2-1|TRBV11-2|once
CASSRSLYNEQFF